These T cell receptor beta chains were read from a single sample in a study of T cells in tuberculosis. TCRdb's table, derived via immunoSEQ multiplex PCR, lists solely in-frame clones and lacks some. The table includes around 60,000 clones, 81% detected once. Sequencing input: CD1b-GMM tetramer-negative cells sorted from PBMCs. The receptors derive from an adult woman with latent tuberculosis. The CDR3 runs from the conserved cysteine through the conserved F or W. Each record gives: clone size, V gene, D gene, J gene, CDR3 DNA, CDR3 protein. D genes are given only for firm matches. Some rows mark clone size as missing; the rest say once, few, many or name a class of expanded clone.

size: once; V: TRBV18; D: NA; J: TRBJ2-1; DNA: TGTGCCAGCTCGCATCGGACAGGGAGGGATGAGCAGTTCTTC; CDR3: CASSHRTGRDEQFF
size: NA; V: TRBV6-6; D: TRBD1; J: TRBJ2-7; DNA: TGTGCCAGCAGTTACTCCGGGACAGCGTACGAGCAGTACTTC; CDR3: CASSYSGTAYEQYF
size: once; V: TRBV5-4; D: NA; J: TRBJ2-2; DNA: TGTGCCAGCAGCTCAATCGGACAGAACACCGGGGAGCTGTTTTTT; CDR3: CASSSIGQNTGELFF
size: NA; V: TRBV7-3; D: NA; J: TRBJ2-5; DNA: TGTGCCAGCAGCTCACGAGGGGACTGGGAGACCCAGTACTTC; CDR3: CASSSRGDWETQYF
size: NA; V: TRBV18; D: NA; J: TRBJ2-1; DNA: TGTGCCAGCTCACCCGCAGGTTCCTACAATGAGCAGTTCTTC; CDR3: CASSPAGSYNEQFF
size: once; V: TRBV10-3; D: TRBD2; J: TRBJ2-7; DNA: TGTGCCATCAGTGAGTCATTAGGACTAGCGGGAGTATCTGGGGACTACGAGCAGTACTTC; CDR3: CAISESLGLAGVSGDYEQYF
size: NA; V: TRBV7-6; D: NA; J: TRBJ2-3; DNA: TGTGCCAGCAGCTTAAGGACAGCCTCCACAGATACGCAGTATTTT; CDR3: CASSLRTASTDTQYF
size: NA; V: TRBV27; D: NA; J: TRBJ1-1; DNA: TGTGCCAGCAGTTCTCAGGGGACGGTAGTTGAAGCTTTCTTT; CDR3: CASSSQGTVVEAFF
size: few; V: TRBV5-5; D: NA; J: TRBJ1-5; DNA: TGTGCCAGCAGCTTGGGTCCCACAGAGTTCAATCAGCCCCAGCATTTT; CDR3: CASSLGPTEFNQPQHF
size: few; V: TRBV7-2; D: NA; J: TRBJ2-7; DNA: TGTGCCAGCAGCCCCCTCAGGGTGGGCGAGCAGTACTTC; CDR3: CASSPLRVGEQYF
size: NA; V: TRBV30; D: NA; J: TRBJ1-1; DNA: TGTGCCTGGAGTAAGTACATGAACACTGAAGCTTTCTTT; CDR3: CAWSKYMNTEAFF
size: once; V: TRBV19; D: TRBD1; J: TRBJ1-4; DNA: TGTGCCAGTAAGGGGACAGGGAATGAAAAACTGTTTTTT; CDR3: CASKGTGNEKLFF
size: NA; V: TRBV7-9; D: NA; J: TRBJ2-7; DNA: TGTGCCAGCAGCTTACGATTAGGGGGGCAGTACTTC; CDR3: CASSLRLGGQYF
size: NA; V: TRBV7-9; D: NA; J: TRBJ1-2; DNA: TGTGCCAGCAGCTTACGGCAGGGCGGTGCGAGAGGCTACACCTTC; CDR3: CASSLRQGGARGYTF
size: NA; V: TRBV7-2; D: NA; J: TRBJ2-5; DNA: TGTGCCAGCAGCTTTAGCGCCCAAGAGACCCAGTACTTC; CDR3: CASSFSAQETQYF
size: NA; V: TRBV6-1; D: NA; J: TRBJ1-6; DNA: TGTGCCAGCAGTGTTGACACCTTTTCACCCCTCCACTTT; CDR3: CASSVDTFSPLHF
size: NA; V: TRBV7-9; D: NA; J: TRBJ2-6; DNA: TGTGCCAGCAACCAAGCCAACTCTGGGGCCAACGTCCTGACTTTC; CDR3: CASNQANSGANVLTF
size: NA; V: TRBV19; D: NA; J: TRBJ1-2; DNA: TGTGCCAGTAGTCACAGTAACTATGGCTACACCTTC; CDR3: CASSHSNYGYTF
size: once; V: TRBV6-1; D: NA; J: TRBJ1-1; DNA: TGTGCCAGCAGTGAACGAGGGTTTAATGAAGCTTTCTTT; CDR3: CASSERGFNEAFF
size: NA; V: TRBV5-1; D: TRBD2; J: TRBJ2-1; DNA: TGCGCCAGCAGCTTCAGACCCGGGGAGGGCTACAATGAGCAGTTCTTC; CDR3: CASSFRPGEGYNEQFF
size: few; V: TRBV19; D: TRBD2; J: TRBJ2-7; DNA: TGTGCCAGTAGTATTACTAGCGATGGGGGCTACGAGCAGTACTTC; CDR3: CASSITSDGGYEQYF
size: NA; V: TRBV27; D: TRBD2; J: TRBJ2-1; DNA: TGTGCCACCTCCCCGCGGGAGAGCTCCTACAATGAGCAGTTCTTC; CDR3: CATSPRESSYNEQFF
size: NA; V: TRBV18; D: NA; J: TRBJ1-4; DNA: TGTGCCAGCTCGTTTAGGGGCGACGGGGAAAAACTGTTTTTT; CDR3: CASSFRGDGEKLFF
size: NA; V: TRBV7-2; D: TRBD1; J: TRBJ2-4; DNA: TGTGCCAGCAGCTTGGGACAGAGGGGCATTCAGTACTTC; CDR3: CASSLGQRGIQYF
size: NA; V: TRBV2; D: NA; J: TRBJ2-5; DNA: TGTGCCAGCAGTTCCCGACAGGTTCAAGAGACCCAGTACTTC; CDR3: CASSSRQVQETQYF
size: NA; V: TRBV7-3; D: NA; J: TRBJ2-1; DNA: TGTGCCAGCAGCGGAGGGAACTACAATGAGCAGTTCTTC; CDR3: CASSGGNYNEQFF